This TCR beta chain was identified during a study of blood T cell repertoires in COVID-19. Study in general: There were acute and convalescent COVID-19 samples, and they came from the United States, Italy and Spain. The analysed material was cDNA or gDNA that came from T cells, B-cell-depleted T cells, or PBMCs.

This CDR3 region has 16 residues. Looked up from germline, CDR1 is SGHAT and CDR2 is FQNNGV. The V segment lost 8 bases and the J segment 7 bases; nucleotides outside the gene matches: 15. Per the authors' pipeline: By means of reference gene primer amplification, nucleated cell counts were estimated. The data were produced by immunoSEQ multiplex PCR, yet TCRdb's version contains in-frame clones alone and is incomplete. For V, J and clone size, that table is used; D and trimming come from the DNA. The sample carries about 220,000 clones, around 86% recorded once. The chain is built from TRBV11-2 and TRBJ1-2, with 11 bases that match TRBD1. Material for sequencing was peripheral blood. This clonotype was sampled from a man aged 25-40 years who had recovered from COVID-19. CDR3 nucleotides: TGTGCCAGCGGACAGGGGGCCCCAACGGGTTGGGTTGGCTACACCTTC. This translates into CASGQGAPTGWVGYTF.